The 26 T cell receptor beta chains given below trace back to one sample, sequenced in a study of T cell responses to AZD1222 COVID-19 vaccine. The method was immunoSEQ multiplex PCR; TCRdb's version includes in-frame clones alone and lacks a portion of them. The sample includes roughly 200,000 clones, 85% to 95% of them seen just once. Source: peripheral blood, taken 28 days after the second dose of the MenACWY control vaccine. Receptors originate from an adult who received the MenACWY meningococcal vaccine as a control.

V is TRBV15 and J is TRBJ2-3; 8 bases are shared with TRBD2. The J segment lost 5 bases and the V segment lost 1 base, leaving 5 bases of the junction unmatched. CDR1 LNHNV and CDR2 YYDKDF come from the germline V gene (reference sequence). CDR3 length: 15 amino acids. CDR3 nucleotides: TGTGCCACCAGCAGAGGGGGACTAGGCGAAGATACGCAGTATTTT. Residues: CATSRGGLGEDTQYF.

The chain uses TRBV5-4 and TRBJ1-4; 8 bases fit TRBD1. V trimming: 3 bases; J trimming: 8 bases; junction bases outside the gene matches: 6. The CDR3 runs 14 residues. In germline, CDR1 is SGHNT, CDR2 YYREEE (reference sequence). In DNA form, the CDR3 reads TGTGCCAGCAGCTCACGACAGGGGACCGAAAAACTGTTTTTT. Its protein product is CASSSRQGTEKLFF.

The chain links TRBV5-1 to TRBJ1-4; 10 bases line up with TRBD1. The CDR3 is made up of 15 amino acids. The V gene end was trimmed by 4 bases and the J gene end by 3 bases; junction bases not matched to a gene: 3. Germline V gene lookup returns CDR1 SGHRS and CDR2 YFSETQ. CDR3 sequence reads: CASSRQGAANEKLFF. The CDR3 region has the DNA TGCGCCAGCAGCCGACAGGGGGCGGCTAATGAAAAACTGTTTTTT.

The V gene is TRBV11-3, the J gene TRBJ2-7, with 11 nucleotides matching TRBD2. From germline, CDR1 is SGHNT and CDR2 YENEEA. This CDR3 is 17 amino acids long. Trimming cost V 2 bases and J 0 bases; bases outside gene matches: 6. In DNA, the CDR3 is TGTGCCAGCAGCTTATTAGAGGGACTAGCGGCCTCCTACGAGCAGTACTTC. It yields the protein CASSLLEGLAASYEQYF.

This rearrangement joins TRBV4-1 to TRBJ1-1; maybe TRBD1 (5 bases). Germline CDR1 and CDR2: MGHRA and YSYEKL. This CDR3 has 14 amino acids. V was clipped by 0 bases and J by 6 bases, with 11 bases between them. In nucleotides, the CDR3 is TGCGCCAGCAGCCAAGATCCCCGGGGACCTGAAGCTTTCTTT. It codes for CASSQDPRGPEAFF.

This chain connects TRBV9 to TRBJ1-2; D not resolved. V lost 0 bases, J lost 6 bases, and 21 bases lay in between. Germline V gene data show CDR1 as SGDLS and CDR2 as YYNGEE. The CDR3 is 17 amino acids. CDR3 DNA sequence: TGTGCCAGCAGCGTAGTTGGGTATGGGGTCGACTATAATGGCTACACCTTC. Its translation: CASSVVGYGVDYNGYTF.

The rearrangement joins TRBV30 to TRBJ2-1; D not certain. The CDR3 has 13 residues. V was pared by 1 base and J by 2 bases, with 6 bases between. The V gene's germline CDR1 is GTSNPN and CDR2 SVGIG (reference sequence). The CDR3 sequence is CAWSAFPYNEQFF. In DNA, the CDR3 is TGTGCCTGGAGTGCGTTCCCCTACAATGAGCAGTTCTTC.

The chain recombines TRBV15 with TRBJ2-5; TRBD2 agrees at 9 bases. This CDR3 is built from 17 residues. V was clipped by 1 base and J by 5 bases; unmatched bases: 11. In germline, CDR1 is LNHNV, CDR2 YYDKDF (reference sequence). CDR3 DNA sequence: TGTGCCACCAGCAGAGTTGTCGGGGCGGGGGGGCCCGAGACCCAGTACTTC. Encoded protein: CATSRVVGAGGPETQYF.

This chain uses TRBV18 with TRBJ1-5; D not resolved. In germline, CDR1 is KGHSH, CDR2 LQKENI. This CDR3 has 15 amino acids. V lost 6 bases to trimming and J lost 5 bases, with 17 bases between them. The CDR3 nucleotides are TGTGCCAGCTCTGCGGGCCTTCCGCACGATCAGCCCCAGCATTTT. The encoded protein is CASSAGLPHDQPQHF.

The V and J genes are TRBV7-6 and TRBJ1-5; TRBD1 matches 7 bases. Germline trimming cut 1 base from V and 7 bases from J; bases unmatched to any gene: 1. Germline V gives CDR1 SGHVS, CDR2 FNYEAQ. The CDR3 contains 13 residues. The CDR3 here is CASSLEDRQPQHF. The CDR3 DNA sequence: TGTGCCAGCAGCTTAGAGGACAGGCAGCCCCAGCATTTT.

The chain uses TRBV10-2 and TRBJ2-5, with D possibly TRBD1 on 8 matching bases. Germline values: CDR1 WSHSY, CDR2 SAAADI. The CDR3 covers 15 residues. V was shortened by 6 bases and J by 3 bases, with 17 bases between the two germline ends. CDR3 sequence (DNA): TGCGCCAGCAGATATACAGGGGGAGGGGAAGAGACCCAGTACTTC. This sequence encodes CASRYTGGGEETQYF.

J is TRBJ2-3 and V is TRBV7-3; no reliable D call. The V gene's germline CDR1 is SGHTA and CDR2 FQGTGA. This CDR3 is built from 12 residues. V gave up 4 bases and J gave up 3 bases, with 5 bases separating them. The CDR3 DNA sequence: TGTGCCAGCAGCTCCGAGACAGATACGCAGTATTTT. Translated: CASSSETDTQYF.

The chain combines TRBV4-1 with TRBJ2-1; a weak D match, TRBD2 (6 bases). CDR1 and CDR2 from the germline V gene are MGHRA and YSYEKL. V shed 0 bases and J shed 4 bases, with 13 bases lying between them. This CDR3 contains 16 residues. The CDR3 DNA is TGCGCCAGCAGCCAAGATCGCGGGACTGAGTACAATGAGCAGTTCTTC. Encoded protein: CASSQDRGTEYNEQFF.

With respect to this clone: The same CDR3 can be traced to other DNA sequences in this sample. This chain connects TRBV28 to TRBJ1-2; D gene unclear. V was shortened by 6 bases and J by 2 bases, with 7 bases between the two germline ends. The CDR3 sequence is 12 residues long. In germline, CDR1 is MDHEN, CDR2 SYDVKM. The CDR3 region has the DNA TGTGCCAGCAGCCTTCGGAACTATGGCTACACCTTC. As protein: CASSLRNYGYTF.

The V call is TRBV19, the J call TRBJ1-1; D remains ambiguous. V lost 6 bases and J lost 2, with 10 bases in between. This CDR3 spans 13 amino acids. The germline gives CDR1 LNHDA, CDR2 SQIVND (reference sequence). The CDR3 sequence: CASRYLINTEAFF. CDR3 DNA sequence: TGTGCCAGTAGGTACCTTATCAACACTGAAGCTTTCTTT.

The V gene is TRBV3-1 (or the pseudogene TRBV3-2), the J gene TRBJ1-5; TRBD1 is a possible D gene (5 bases). Deletions cut 4 bases from V and 4 bases from J, with 8 bases between. The CDR3 has 13 residues. Germline lookup yields CDR1 LGHDT and CDR2 YNNKEL (reference sequence). In DNA, the CDR3 is TGTGCCAGCAGCCGGGACGGAAATCAGCCCCAGCATTTT. It translates to CASSRDGNQPQHF.

CDR3 sequence (DNA): TGTGCCAGCAGGACAGGGGTCAACACCGGGGAGCTGTTTTTT. Translating gives CASRTGVNTGELFF. V is TRBV2 and J is TRBJ2-2, with 8 bases lining up with TRBD1. This CDR3 is 14 amino acids long. Germline V gene sequence: CDR1 SNHLY, CDR2 FYNNEI. Trimming at V came to 6 bases and at J to 2 bases, leaving 2 bases not matched to a gene.

V is TRBV18 and J is TRBJ1-6, with 10 bases aligning to TRBD1. Losses at the gene ends were 4 bases for V and 9 bases for J; bases not matched to a gene: 3. CDR1 KGHSH and CDR2 LQKENI come from the germline V gene. The CDR3 length is 14 residues. The CDR3 reads CASSLGQGGSPLHF. The CDR3, as DNA: TGTGCCAGCTCACTTGGACAGGGGGGTTCACCCCTCCACTTT.

The V call is TRBV24-1, the J call TRBJ1-2; D ambiguous. V gave up 7 bases and J gave up 4 bases, with 9 bases separating them. The germline V gene has CDR1 KGHDR and CDR2 SFDVKD. The CDR3 extends over 12 amino acids. CDR3 region: CATREESYGYTF. The CDR3 bases are TGTGCCACCAGGGAGGAGAGCTATGGCTACACCTTC.

The chain joins TRBV15 to TRBJ2-4; 7 bases fit TRBD1. The CDR3 runs 14 residues. Unmatched junction bases numbered 3, after V lost 1 base and J lost 6 bases. Germline V CDR1 and CDR2: LNHNV, YYDKDF (reference sequence). The CDR3 protein is CATSRVPGGNIQYF. The CDR3 DNA follows: TGTGCCACCAGCAGAGTGCCAGGGGGAAACATTCAGTACTTC.

The genes are TRBV10-2 and TRBJ1-1, with 9 bases aligning to TRBD1. Germline values: CDR1 WSHSY, CDR2 SAAADI. Losses at the gene ends were 3 bases for V and 7 bases for J; bases not matched to a gene: 9. This CDR3 has 15 residues. The CDR3 reads CASSEKGQGVYEAFF. CDR3 coding DNA: TGCGCCAGCAGTGAAAAGGGACAGGGTGTCTATGAAGCTTTCTTT.

This rearrangement joins TRBV20-1 to TRBJ2-7; 7 bases agree with TRBD1. The V segment lost 4 bases and the J segment 4 bases; nucleotides outside the gene matches: 1. Germline V gene data show CDR1 as DFQATT and CDR2 as SNEGSKA (reference sequence). The CDR3 runs to 11 residues. This chain's CDR3 is CSATQGYEQYF. The CDR3 DNA follows: TGCAGTGCTACACAGGGGTACGAGCAGTACTTC.

This clone was counted once. V gene TRBV2 combines with J gene TRBJ1-4; possibly TRBD1 for D (5 bases). This CDR3 spans 16 amino acids. Germline V gene data show CDR1 as SNHLY and CDR2 as FYNNEI. V dropped 6 bases and J dropped 2 bases, with 16 bases sitting between them. The CDR3 sequence is CASSGTGGGTNEKLFF. In nucleotides, the CDR3 is TGTGCCAGCAGCGGAACCGGTGGGGGGACTAATGAAAAACTGTTTTTT.

About this clone itself: Distinct nucleotide sequences in the sample also encode this CDR3. V and J are TRBV5-1 and TRBJ2-3, with D perhaps assigned TRBD1 or TRBD2 (6 bases each). The ends were cut back, 1 base at V and 2 bases at J, with 11 bases in the middle. Looked up from germline, CDR1 is SGHRS and CDR2 is YFSETQ. The CDR3 has 15 amino acids. The CDR3 sequence: CASSLQGTSTDTQYF. CDR3 nucleotide sequence: TGCGCCAGCAGCTTGCAGGGGACTTCCACAGATACGCAGTATTTT.

The rearrangement uses TRBV4-1 and TRBJ1-6; 8 nucleotides agree with TRBD1. V was pared by 1 base and J by 8 bases, with 1 base of the junction left unmatched. This CDR3 region has 14 residues. Germline-derived CDR1 and CDR2 are MGHRA and YSYEKL. CDR3 DNA: TGCGCCAGCAGCCAAGGGACAGGGTATTCACCCCTCCACTTT. Its translation is CASSQGTGYSPLHF.

The chain joins TRBV28 to TRBJ1-2; TRBD1 aligns across 9 bases. V lost 2 bases, J lost 3 bases, and 4 bases stayed unmatched. The CDR3 has 15 residues. CDR1 MDHEN and CDR2 SYDVKM come from the germline V gene. CDR3 sequence: CASSLRDREYYGYTF. The CDR3 coding sequence is TGTGCCAGCAGTTTAAGGGACAGGGAATACTATGGCTACACCTTC.